The 5 T cell receptor beta chains below all came from one sample that was sequenced in a study of cytomegalovirus exposure and HLA in healthy donors. Sequenced by immunoSEQ multiplex PCR; TCRdb stores in-frame clones only, minus some. The table includes about 120,000 clones, about 87% detected once. What was sequenced was PBMCs. The receptors were sampled from a man aged 18-30 years in good health and CMV-seronegative.

J is TRBJ2-5 and V is TRBV10-3, with D perhaps TRBD1 (6 bases). Germline V lookup: CDR1 ENHRY, CDR2 SYGVKD. The V end lost 2 bases, the J end lost 2 bases, and 9 bases lay between the germline ends. The CDR3 consists of 14 residues. CDR3 sequence reads: CAISETGQQETQYF. The CDR3 DNA reads TGTGCCATCAGTGAGACTGGACAGCAAGAGACCCAGTACTTC.

The chain uses TRBV9 and TRBJ2-5; 12 bases map to TRBD2. CDR1 is SGDLS, CDR2 YYNGEE, per germline. V lost 4 bases, J lost 5 bases, and 12 bases stayed unmatched. CDR3 length: 17 amino acids. The CDR3 region has the DNA TGTGCCAGCAGCCCCCGTCTAGCGGGAGGGCCTCGGGAGACCCAGTACTTC. Encoded protein: CASSPRLAGGPRETQYF. Combining the CDR3 with reference TRBV9 and TRBJ2-5 gives the whole variable domain DSGVTQTPKHLITATGQRVTLRCSPRSGDLSVYWYQQSLDQGLQFLIQYYNGEERAKGNILERFSAQQFPDLHSELNLSSLELGDSALYFCASSPRLAGGPRETQYFGPGTRLLVL.

The CDR3 DNA follows: TGCACCAGCAGCCAGATGATCCGGGAGAGCTCCTACAATGAGCAGTTCTTC. Protein: CTSSQMIRESSYNEQFF. The J gene is TRBJ2-1, the V gene TRBV1; the table's D call, TRBD2, has no DNA check behind it. TRBV1 is deemed a pseudogene. This CDR3 has 17 amino acids.

V usage is TRBV5-5 and J usage is TRBJ2-5; 10 nucleotides match TRBD1. In germline, CDR1 is SGHKS, CDR2 YYEKEE (reference sequence). The trim removed 0 bases at V and 3 bases at J, leaving 5 bases unmatched. The CDR3 has 16 residues. The CDR3 DNA sequence: TGTGCCAGCAGCTTGGAAATCGGGACAGGGGAAGAGACCCAGTACTTC. Translation: CASSLEIGTGEETQYF.

The V gene is TRBV28, the J gene TRBJ2-7; TRBD2 matches at 12 bases. The CDR3 runs to 18 residues. Per germline, CDR1 MDHEN and CDR2 SYDVKM. V was pared by 7 bases and J by 7 bases, with 20 bases of the junction left unmatched. This CDR3 reads CASTPLRKQTSGSREQYF. CDR3 coding DNA: TGTGCCAGCACTCCCTTAAGAAAGCAGACTAGCGGGAGTAGGGAGCAGTACTTC.